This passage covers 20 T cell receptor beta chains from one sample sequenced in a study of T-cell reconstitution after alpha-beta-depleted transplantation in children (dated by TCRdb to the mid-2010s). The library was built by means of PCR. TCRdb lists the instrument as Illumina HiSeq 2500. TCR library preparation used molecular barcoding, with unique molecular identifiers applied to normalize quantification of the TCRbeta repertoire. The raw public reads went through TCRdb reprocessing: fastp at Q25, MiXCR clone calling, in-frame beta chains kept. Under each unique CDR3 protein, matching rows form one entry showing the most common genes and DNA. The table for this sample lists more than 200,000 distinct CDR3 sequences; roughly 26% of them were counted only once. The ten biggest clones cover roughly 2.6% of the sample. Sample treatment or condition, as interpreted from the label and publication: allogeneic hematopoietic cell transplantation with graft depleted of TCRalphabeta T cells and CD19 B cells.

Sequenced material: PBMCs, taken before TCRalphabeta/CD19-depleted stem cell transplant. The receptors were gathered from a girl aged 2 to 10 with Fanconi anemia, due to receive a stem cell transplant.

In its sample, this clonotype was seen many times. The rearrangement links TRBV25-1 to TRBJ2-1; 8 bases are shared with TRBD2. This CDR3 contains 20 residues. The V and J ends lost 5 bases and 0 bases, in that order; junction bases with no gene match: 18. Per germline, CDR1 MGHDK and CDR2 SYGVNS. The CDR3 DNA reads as TGTGCCAGCAGTATTCGGGGCGGGACTAGTGGGGTGGGCTCCTACAATGAGCAGTTCTTC. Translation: CASSIRGGTSGVGSYNEQFF. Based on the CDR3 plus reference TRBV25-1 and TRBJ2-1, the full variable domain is EADIYQTPRYLVIGTGKKITLECSQTMGHDKMYWYQQDPGMELHLIHYSYGVNSTEKGDLSSESTVSRIRTEHFPLTLESARPSHTSQYLCASSIRGGTSGVGSYNEQFFGPGTRLTVL.

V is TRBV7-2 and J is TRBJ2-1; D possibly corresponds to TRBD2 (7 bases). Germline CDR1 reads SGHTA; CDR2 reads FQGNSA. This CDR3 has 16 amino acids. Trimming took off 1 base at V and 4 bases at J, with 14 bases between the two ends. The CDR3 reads CASSLVRGGVYNEQFF. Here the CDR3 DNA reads TGTGCCAGCAGCTTAGTAAGGGGGGGGGTATACAATGAGCAGTTCTTC.

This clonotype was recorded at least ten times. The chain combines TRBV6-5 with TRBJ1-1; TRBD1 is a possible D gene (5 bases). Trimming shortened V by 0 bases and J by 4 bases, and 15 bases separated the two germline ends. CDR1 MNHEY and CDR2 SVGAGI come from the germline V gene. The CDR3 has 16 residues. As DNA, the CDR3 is TGTGCCAGCAGTTACTCGACCCCAGCGGGGGGCACTGAAGCTTTCTTT. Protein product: CASSYSTPAGGTEAFF.

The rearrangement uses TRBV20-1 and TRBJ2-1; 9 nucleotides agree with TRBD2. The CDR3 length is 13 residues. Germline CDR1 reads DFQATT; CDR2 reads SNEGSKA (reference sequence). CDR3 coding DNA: TGCAGCGATAGCGGGAGTATCGACAATGAGCAGTTCTTC. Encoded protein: CSDSGSIDNEQFF.

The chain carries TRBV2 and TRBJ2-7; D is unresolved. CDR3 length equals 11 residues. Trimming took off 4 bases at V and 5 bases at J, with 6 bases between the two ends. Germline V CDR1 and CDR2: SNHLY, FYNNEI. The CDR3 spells CASSVIDEQYF. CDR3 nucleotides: TGTGCCAGCAGTGTAATCGACGAGCAGTACTTC.

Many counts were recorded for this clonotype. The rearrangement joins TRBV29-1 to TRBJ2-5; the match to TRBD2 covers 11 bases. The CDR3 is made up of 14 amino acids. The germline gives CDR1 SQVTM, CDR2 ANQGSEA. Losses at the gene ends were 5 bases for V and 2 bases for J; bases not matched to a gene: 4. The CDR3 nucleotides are TGCAGCGTTTCGATAGCGGGAGGGCAAGAGACCCAGTACTTC. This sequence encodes CSVSIAGGQETQYF.

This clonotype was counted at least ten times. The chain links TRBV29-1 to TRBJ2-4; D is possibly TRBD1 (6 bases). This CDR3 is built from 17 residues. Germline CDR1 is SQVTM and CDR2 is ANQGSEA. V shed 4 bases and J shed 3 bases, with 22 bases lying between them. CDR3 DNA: TGCAGCGTTGTCCCCGACAGGCGCTTCTTGGGCAAAAACATTCAGTACTTC. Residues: CSVVPDRRFLGKNIQYF.

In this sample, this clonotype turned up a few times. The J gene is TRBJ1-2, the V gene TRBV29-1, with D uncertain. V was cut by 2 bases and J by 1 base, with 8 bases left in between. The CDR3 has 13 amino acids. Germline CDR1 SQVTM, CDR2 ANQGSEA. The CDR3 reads CSVEKQFNYGYTF. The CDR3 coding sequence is TGCAGCGTTGAAAAACAGTTTAACTATGGCTACACCTTC.

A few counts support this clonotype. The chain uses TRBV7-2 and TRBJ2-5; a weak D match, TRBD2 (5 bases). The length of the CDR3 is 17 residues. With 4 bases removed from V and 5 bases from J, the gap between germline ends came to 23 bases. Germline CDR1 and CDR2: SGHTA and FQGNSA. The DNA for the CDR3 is TGTGCCAGCAGCTCCGCCTTCGGTCCCGGGTCGGGGGAGACCCAGTACTTC. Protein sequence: CASSSAFGPGSGETQYF.

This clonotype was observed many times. CDR3 loop: CASSLGRLIQETQYF. CDR3 in DNA: TGTGCCAGCAGTTTGGGCAGACTAATCCAAGAGACCCAGTACTTC. This rearrangement joins TRBV12-3 or TRBV12-4 to TRBJ2-5, with TRBD2 as a possible D gene (5 bases). This CDR3 is built from 15 residues. The germline V and J ends were trimmed by 3 bases and 1 base, with 12 bases remaining between them.

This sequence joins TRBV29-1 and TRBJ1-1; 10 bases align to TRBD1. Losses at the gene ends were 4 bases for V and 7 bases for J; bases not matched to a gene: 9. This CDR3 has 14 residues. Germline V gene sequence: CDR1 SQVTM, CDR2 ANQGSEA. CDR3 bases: TGCAGCGTTGCGGATCCGGGACAGGGGAGTGAAGCTTTCTTT. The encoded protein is CSVADPGQGSEAFF.

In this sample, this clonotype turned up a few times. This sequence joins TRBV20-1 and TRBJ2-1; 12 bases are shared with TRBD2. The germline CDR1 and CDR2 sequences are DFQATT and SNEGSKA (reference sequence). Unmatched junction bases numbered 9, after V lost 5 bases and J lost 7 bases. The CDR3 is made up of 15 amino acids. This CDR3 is CSADSSGRAENEQFF. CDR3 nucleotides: TGCAGTGCTGACTCTAGCGGGAGGGCCGAGAATGAGCAGTTCTTC.

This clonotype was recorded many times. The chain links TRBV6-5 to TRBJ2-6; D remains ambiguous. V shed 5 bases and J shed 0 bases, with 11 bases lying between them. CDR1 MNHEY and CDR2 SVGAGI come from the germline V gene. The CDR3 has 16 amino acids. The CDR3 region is CASSQTSISGANVLTF. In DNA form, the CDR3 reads TGTGCCAGCAGTCAGACAAGCATCTCTGGGGCCAACGTCCTGACTTTC.

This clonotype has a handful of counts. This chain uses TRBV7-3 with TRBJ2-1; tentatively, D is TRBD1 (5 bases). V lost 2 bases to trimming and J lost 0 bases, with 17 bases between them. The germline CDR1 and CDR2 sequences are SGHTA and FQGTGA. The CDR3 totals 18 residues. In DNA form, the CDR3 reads TGTGCCAGCAGCTTATGGGGCACAGCGTCGAGCTCCTACAATGAGCAGTTCTTC. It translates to CASSLWGTASSSYNEQFF.

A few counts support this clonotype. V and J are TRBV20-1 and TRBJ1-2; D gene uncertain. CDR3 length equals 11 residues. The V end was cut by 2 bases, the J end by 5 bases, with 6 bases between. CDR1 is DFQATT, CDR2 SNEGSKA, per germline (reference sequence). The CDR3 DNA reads TGCAGTGCTAGACTCGGTTATGGCTACACCTTC. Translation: CSARLGYGYTF.

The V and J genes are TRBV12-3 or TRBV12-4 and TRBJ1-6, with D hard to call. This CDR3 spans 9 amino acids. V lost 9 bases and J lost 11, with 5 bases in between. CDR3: CASGPPLHF. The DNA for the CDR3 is TGTGCCAGTGGACCACCCCTCCACTTT.

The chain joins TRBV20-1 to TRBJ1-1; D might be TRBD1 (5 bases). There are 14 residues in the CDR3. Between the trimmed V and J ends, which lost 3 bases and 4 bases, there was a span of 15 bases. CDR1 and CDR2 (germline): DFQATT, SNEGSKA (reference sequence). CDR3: CSASHGGGGTEAFF. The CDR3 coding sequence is TGCAGTGCTAGTCATGGGGGAGGAGGCACTGAAGCTTTCTTT.

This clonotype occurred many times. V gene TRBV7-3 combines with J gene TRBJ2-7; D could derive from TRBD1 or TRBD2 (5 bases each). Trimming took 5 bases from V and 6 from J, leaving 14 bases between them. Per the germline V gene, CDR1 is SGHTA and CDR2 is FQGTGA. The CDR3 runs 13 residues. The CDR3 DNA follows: TGTGCCAGCAGCCCTGTGACTGGGGGCGAGCAGTACTTC. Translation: CASSPVTGGEQYF.

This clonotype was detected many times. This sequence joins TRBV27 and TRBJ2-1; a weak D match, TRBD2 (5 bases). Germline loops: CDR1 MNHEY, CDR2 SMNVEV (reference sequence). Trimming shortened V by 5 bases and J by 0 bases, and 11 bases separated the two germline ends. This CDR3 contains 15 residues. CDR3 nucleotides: TGTGCCAGCAGTATTGGAGGCCCCTCCTACAATGAGCAGTTCTTC. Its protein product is CASSIGGPSYNEQFF.

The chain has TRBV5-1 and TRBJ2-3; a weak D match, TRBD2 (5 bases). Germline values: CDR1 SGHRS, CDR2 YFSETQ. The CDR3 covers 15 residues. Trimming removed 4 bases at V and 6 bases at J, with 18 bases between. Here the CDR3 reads CASSAGGQSGDTQYF. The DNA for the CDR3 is TGCGCCAGCAGCGCTGGCGGGCAGTCGGGGGATACGCAGTATTTT.